This is a list of T cell receptor beta chains from one sample in a study of cytomegalovirus exposure and HLA in healthy donors. Data came from immunoSEQ multiplex PCR; TCRdb stores just in-frame clones and leaves some out. The data show 150,000 to 200,000 clones, around 75% seen once. The specimen sequenced was PBMCs. The receptor source for this set is a woman in her twenties or thirties in good health and CMV-seropositive. The CDR3 runs from the conserved cysteine through the conserved F or W. The D gene is left open where the match is weak. Not all rows give a size; the values are once, few, many and, for expanded clones, a class.

15,NA,NA,TRBJ1-1,TRBV4-2,TGTGCCAGCAGCCAAGACAGGGGTGTTTTCGTTGAAGCTTTCTTT,CASSQDRGVFVEAFF
15,NA,NA,TRBJ1-1,TRBV7-8,TGTGCCAGCAGCCTCTTGAGGGGGACGAACACTGAAGCTTTCTTT,CASSLLRGTNTEAFF
14,few,NA,TRBJ1-2,TRBV27,TGTGCCAGCAGATACCCAGGGGCTAACTATGGCTACACCTTC,CASRYPGANYGYTF
16,NA,NA,TRBJ1-1,TRBV5-1,TGCGCCAGCAGCTTGGCCTACGGCAGGGTATTCTCTGAAGCTTTCTTT,CASSLAYGRVFSEAFF
11,NA,NA,TRBJ1-1,TRBV20-1,TGCAGTGCTTCCTCGAACACTGAAGCTTTCTTT,CSASSNTEAFF
17,once,TRBD1,TRBJ2-4,TRBV5-4,TGTGCCAGCAGCCCGACGGGCAGGGGGTATGCCAAAAACATTCAGTACTTC,CASSPTGRGYAKNIQYF
14,once,NA,TRBJ2-2,TRBV10-3,TGTGCCATCAGTGAAGGACAGAACACCGGGGAGCTGTTTTTT,CAISEGQNTGELFF
16,few,TRBD1,TRBJ1-5,TRBV7-8,TGTGCCAGCAGCCTCCTCGACAGGGTCCCCAATCAGCCCCAGCATTTT,CASSLLDRVPNQPQHF
14,NA,NA,TRBJ2-7,TRBV7-9,TGTGCCAGCAGGATTTCGAGTGGGCTTAGCGAGCAGTACTTC,CASRISSGLSEQYF
16,NA,NA,TRBJ2-1,TRBV7-3,TGTGCCAGCAGCCTGCGACTAGTCCCTAAGGAGGATGAGCAGTTCTTC,CASSLRLVPKEDEQFF
15,NA,TRBD1,TRBJ2-7,TRBV6-1,TGTGCCAGCCGAGACCAGGACAGGGGGCTCCACGAGCAGTACTTC,CASRDQDRGLHEQYF
15,NA,TRBD1,TRBJ1-1,TRBV27,TGTGCCAGCAGTTTCGGGACAGGGGGGTACACTGAAGCTTTCTTT,CASSFGTGGYTEAFF
17,NA,TRBD1,TRBJ1-1,TRBV5-5,TGTGCCAGCAGAAACCGACAGGGGGCTTTAGGTAACACTGAAGCTTTCTTT,CASRNRQGALGNTEAFF
13,NA,NA,TRBJ2-7,TRBV5-5,TGTGCCAGCAGCTTGGCCGGCTCCTACGAGCAGTACTTC,CASSLAGSYEQYF
14,NA,NA,TRBJ1-2,TRBV5-8,TGTGCCAGCAGCACAACAGTTGCCAACTATGGCTACACCTTC,CASSTTVANYGYTF
15,few,NA,TRBJ2-3,TRBV5-1,TGCGCCAGCAGCTTATGGCTTGGGGCCACAGATACGCAGTATTTT,CASSLWLGATDTQYF